Shown below are 18 T cell receptor beta chains from a single sample sequenced in a study of Graves' ophthalmopathy and Graves' hyperthyroidism. Amplification of TCR beta CDR3 regions used RNA transcripts. Second-round multiplex PCR followed a first-round RT-PCR using HTBI primers. TCRdb re-derived calls from the multiplex PCR reads in MiXCR, one entry per CDR3 protein. The profile shows approximately 150,000 distinct CDR3 sequences, under 45% of them singletons. The sample comprised peripheral blood. These receptors were obtained from a man aged 30 to 39 with Graves' ophthalmopathy.

This chain links TRBV19 with TRBJ2-2; TRBD2 agrees at 10 bases. Trimming removed 6 bases from V and 2 bases from J; junction bases left unmatched: 9. The CDR3 loop spans 17 amino acids. The germline V gene encodes CDR1 LNHDA and CDR2 SQIVND (reference sequence). CDR3 coding DNA: TGTGCCAGTAGAACCGTAGCGGGAGGTAGAAACACCGGGGAGCTGTTTTTT. Translated: CASRTVAGGRNTGELFF.

This chain joins TRBV19 and TRBJ2-6; D uncertain. Between the trimmed V and J ends, which lost 6 bases and 5 bases, there was a span of 8 bases. Germline V gives CDR1 LNHDA, CDR2 SQIVND (reference sequence). The CDR3 is 13 residues long. CDR3 amino acids: CASRRSRANVLTF. The CDR3, as DNA: TGTGCCAGTAGGCGCTCCCGGGCCAACGTCCTGACTTTC.

V is TRBV20-1 and J is TRBJ2-5; 15 bases map to TRBD2. This CDR3 spans 18 amino acids. Germline V gene lookup returns CDR1 DFQATT and CDR2 SNEGSKA (reference sequence). After removal of 6 bases from V and 5 bases from J, the junction contained 16 bases not matched to a gene. The CDR3 is CSASGTSGRWEGGETQYF. CDR3 bases: TGCAGTGCCTCCGGGACTAGCGGGAGGTGGGAGGGTGGGGAGACCCAGTACTTC.

At least ten counts were recorded for this clonotype. V and J are TRBV28 and TRBJ2-7, with 8 bases aligning to TRBD2. Germline values: CDR1 MDHEN, CDR2 SYDVKM. The CDR3 covers 17 residues. V gave up 3 bases and J gave up 1 base; unmatched junction bases: 11. CDR3 residues: CASSLVGSGIGSYEQYF. The CDR3, as DNA: TGTGCCAGCAGTTTGGTCGGTAGCGGGATAGGATCCTACGAGCAGTACTTC.

The CDR3 coding sequence is TGTGCCAGCAGTTACTCGAGGGACACTGTCTATGGCTACACCTTC. This translates into CASSYSRDTVYGYTF. The rearrangement uses TRBV6-5 and TRBJ1-2; D might be TRBD1 (6 bases). V lost 0 bases to trimming and J lost 4 bases, with 12 bases between them. The CDR3 contains 15 residues. Germline CDR1 is MNHEY and CDR2 is SVGAGI.

The chain employs TRBV30 and TRBJ2-5, with TRBD2 as a possible D gene (6 bases). The V gene's germline CDR1 is GTSNPN and CDR2 SVGIG (reference sequence). The CDR3 length is 12 residues. V was clipped by 5 bases and J by 0 bases, with 7 bases between them. The CDR3 protein is CAWGGYQETQYF. The CDR3 DNA reads as TGTGCCTGGGGGGGGTACCAAGAGACCCAGTACTTC.

The chain combines TRBV12-3 or TRBV12-4 with TRBJ1-2; weak D call: TRBD1 (5 bases). V was clipped by 3 bases and J by 5 bases, with 25 bases between them. CDR3 length equals 18 residues. Written as DNA, the CDR3 is TGTGCCAGCAGTTTCACAATCTCGGTCGGGACCGACCTTTATGGCTACACCTTC. Its protein product is CASSFTISVGTDLYGYTF.

This clonotype showed up just a few times. The rearrangement uses TRBV12-3 or TRBV12-4 and TRBJ1-1, with D uncertain. The CDR3 has 16 residues. The V gene lost 3 bases and the J gene lost 4 bases, with 18 bases spanning the gap. The DNA of the CDR3 is TGTGCCAGCAGTTTCTTAGGCACCGATCGCGGCACTGAAGCTTTCTTT. It specifies CASSFLGTDRGTEAFF.

This clonotype has a count of ten or more. The chain is built from TRBV27 and TRBJ2-7; 8 positions match TRBD2. Germline lookup yields CDR1 MNHEY and CDR2 SMNVEV (reference sequence). Trimming removed 7 bases from V and 2 bases from J; junction bases left unmatched: 13. This CDR3 comprises 16 residues. CDR3 sequence: CASTPLTSGGPYEQYF. In nucleotides, the CDR3 is TGTGCCAGCACCCCCCTAACTAGCGGAGGCCCCTACGAGCAGTACTTC.

In this sample, this clonotype turned up once. The chain uses TRBV20-1 and TRBJ2-7; 7 nucleotides line up with TRBD2. This CDR3 spans 17 amino acids. Per the germline V gene, CDR1 is DFQATT and CDR2 is SNEGSKA (reference sequence). Losses at the gene ends were 3 bases for V and 0 bases for J; bases not matched to a gene: 14. The CDR3 reads CSASRIQVASGSYEQYF. As DNA, the CDR3 is TGCAGTGCTAGCAGGATACAGGTGGCTAGCGGCTCCTACGAGCAGTACTTC.

This clonotype was counted at least ten times. The CDR3 sequence is CASSSSAGGHEAFF. DNA of the CDR3: TGTGCCAGCAGTTCATCTGCAGGGGGGCATGAAGCTTTCTTT. This chain links TRBV12-3 or TRBV12-4 with TRBJ1-1; 7 bases map to TRBD1. This CDR3 region has 14 residues. The V gene end was trimmed by 4 bases and the J gene end by 7 bases; junction bases not matched to a gene: 9.

The V gene is TRBV12-3 or TRBV12-4, the J gene TRBJ1-1; 8 nucleotides line up with TRBD1. This CDR3 comprises 14 residues. Trimming cost V 5 bases and J 7 bases; bases outside gene matches: 9. The CDR3 loop reads CASSPTGGHFEAFF. In DNA form, the CDR3 reads TGTGCCAGCAGTCCAACAGGGGGGCACTTTGAAGCTTTCTTT.

This clonotype was counted at least ten times. The chain recombines TRBV20-1 with TRBJ1-2, with D perhaps matching TRBD1 (6 bases). The CDR3 runs 10 residues. The germline V and J ends were trimmed by 5 bases and 8 bases, with 9 bases remaining between them. From germline, CDR1 is DFQATT and CDR2 SNEGSKA (reference sequence). This CDR3 is CSASGQGYTF. The CDR3 DNA reads TGCAGTGCTTCTGGACAGGGCTACACCTTC.

The chain joins TRBV27 to TRBJ2-7; 10 nucleotides agree with TRBD2. In germline, CDR1 is MNHEY, CDR2 SMNVEV (reference sequence). V gave up 2 bases and J gave up 6 bases; unmatched junction bases: 4. The CDR3 contains 14 residues. The DNA for the CDR3 is TGTGCCAGCAGTTTACTAGCGGGAGAGGGCGAGCAGTACTTC. The encoded protein is CASSLLAGEGEQYF.

This clonotype was detected many times. The chain carries TRBV7-2 and TRBJ2-2; D might be TRBD1 (5 bases). In germline, CDR1 is SGHTA, CDR2 FQGNSA. V lost 3 bases and J 0 bases, leaving 8 bases between the germline ends. The CDR3 is 15 amino acids. Written as DNA, the CDR3 is TGTGCCAGCAGCTTGCAGGGATCGAACACCGGGGAGCTGTTTTTT. It specifies CASSLQGSNTGELFF.

There are many counts of this clonotype. As DNA, the CDR3 is TGTGCCAGCAGCTTAATGGGGAATCAGCCCCAGCATTTT. This translates into CASSLMGNQPQHF. This chain joins TRBV7-2 and TRBJ1-5; D not resolved. Trimming took 2 bases from V and 4 from J, leaving 6 bases between them. CDR1 is SGHTA and CDR2 is FQGNSA in the germline V gene. This CDR3 spans 13 amino acids.

The rearrangement uses TRBV12-3 or TRBV12-4 and TRBJ2-2; 9 nucleotides align to TRBD1. The CDR3 extends over 15 amino acids. V shed 6 bases and J 2 bases; nucleotides not matched to a gene: 4. In DNA, the CDR3 is TGTGCCAGCAGCTCGGACAGGGGCAACACCGGGGAGCTGTTTTTT. This gives the protein CASSSDRGNTGELFF.

This clonotype occurred a few times. J is TRBJ2-5 and V is TRBV12-3 or TRBV12-4, with 12 positions matching TRBD2. The CDR3 contains 16 residues. J gave up 5 bases and V 3 bases, and 7 bases lay outside the gene matches. Here the CDR3 DNA reads TGTGCCAGCAGTTTGGTCCTAGCGGGAGGGGGTGAGACCCAGTACTTC. It yields the protein CASSLVLAGGGETQYF.